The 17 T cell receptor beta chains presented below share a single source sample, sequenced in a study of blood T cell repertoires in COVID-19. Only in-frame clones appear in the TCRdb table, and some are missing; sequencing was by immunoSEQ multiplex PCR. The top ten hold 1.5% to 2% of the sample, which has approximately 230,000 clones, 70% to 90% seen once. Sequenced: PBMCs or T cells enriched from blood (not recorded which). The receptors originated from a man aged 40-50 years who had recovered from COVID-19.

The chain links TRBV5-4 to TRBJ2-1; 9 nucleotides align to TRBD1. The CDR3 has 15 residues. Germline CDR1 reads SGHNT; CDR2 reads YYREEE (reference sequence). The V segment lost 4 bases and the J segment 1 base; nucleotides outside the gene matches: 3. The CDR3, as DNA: TGTGCCAGCAGCCCGGGACAGGGATCCTACAATGAGCAGTTCTTC. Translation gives CASSPGQGSYNEQFF.

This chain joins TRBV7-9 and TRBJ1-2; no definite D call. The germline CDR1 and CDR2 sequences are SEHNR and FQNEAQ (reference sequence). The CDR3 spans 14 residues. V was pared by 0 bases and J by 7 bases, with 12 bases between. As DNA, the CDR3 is TGTGCCAGCAGCTTAGCAGGGAGCAGCGGTGGCTACACCTTC. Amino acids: CASSLAGSSGGYTF.

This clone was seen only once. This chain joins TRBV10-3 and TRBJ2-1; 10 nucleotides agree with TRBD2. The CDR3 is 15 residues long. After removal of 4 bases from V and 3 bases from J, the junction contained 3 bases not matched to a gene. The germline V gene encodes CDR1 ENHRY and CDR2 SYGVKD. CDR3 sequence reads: CAISVERGGYNEQFF. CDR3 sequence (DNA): TGTGCCATCAGTGTTGAGCGGGGGGGCTACAATGAGCAGTTCTTC.

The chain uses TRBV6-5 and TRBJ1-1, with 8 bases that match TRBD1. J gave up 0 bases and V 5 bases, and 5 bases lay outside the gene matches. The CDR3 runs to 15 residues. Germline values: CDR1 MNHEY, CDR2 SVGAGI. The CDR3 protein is CASSRQGSVNTEAFF. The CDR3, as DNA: TGTGCCAGCAGTAGACAGGGGTCGGTGAACACTGAAGCTTTCTTT.

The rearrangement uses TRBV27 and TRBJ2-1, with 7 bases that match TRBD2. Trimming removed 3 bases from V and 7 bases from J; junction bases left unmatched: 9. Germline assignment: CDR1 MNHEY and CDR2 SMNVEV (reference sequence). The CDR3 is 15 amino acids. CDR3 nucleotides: TGTGCCAGCAGTTTCGCGGGAGCCGCAGGAAATGAGCAGTTCTTC. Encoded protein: CASSFAGAAGNEQFF.

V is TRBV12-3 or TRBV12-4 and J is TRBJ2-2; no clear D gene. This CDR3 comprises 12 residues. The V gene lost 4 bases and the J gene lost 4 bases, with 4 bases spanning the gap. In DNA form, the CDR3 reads TGTGCCAGCAGTTGGAGCACCGGGGAGCTGTTTTTT. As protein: CASSWSTGELFF.

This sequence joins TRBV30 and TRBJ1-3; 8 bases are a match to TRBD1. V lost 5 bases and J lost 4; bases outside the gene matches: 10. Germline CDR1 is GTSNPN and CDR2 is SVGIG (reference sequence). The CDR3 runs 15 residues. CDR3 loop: CAWSIGTGPGNTIYF. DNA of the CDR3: TGTGCCTGGTCAATCGGGACAGGCCCCGGAAACACCATATATTTT.

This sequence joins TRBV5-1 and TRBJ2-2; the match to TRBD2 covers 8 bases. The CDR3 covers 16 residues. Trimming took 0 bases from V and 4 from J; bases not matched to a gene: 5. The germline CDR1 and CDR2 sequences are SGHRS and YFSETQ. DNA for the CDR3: TGCGCCAGCAGCTTGGATGGAGCGGGAGCCACCGGGGAGCTGTTTTTT. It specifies CASSLDGAGATGELFF.

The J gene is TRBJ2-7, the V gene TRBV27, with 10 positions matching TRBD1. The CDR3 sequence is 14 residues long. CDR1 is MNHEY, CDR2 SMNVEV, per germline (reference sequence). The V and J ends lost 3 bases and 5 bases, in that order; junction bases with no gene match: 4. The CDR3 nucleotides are TGTGCCAGCAGTTTTTCCGACAGGGGGCACGAGCAGTACTTC. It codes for CASSFSDRGHEQYF.

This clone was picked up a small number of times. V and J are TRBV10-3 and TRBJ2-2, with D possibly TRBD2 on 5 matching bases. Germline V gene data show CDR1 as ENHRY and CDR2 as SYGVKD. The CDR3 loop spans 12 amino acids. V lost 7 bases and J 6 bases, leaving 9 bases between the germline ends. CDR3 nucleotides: TGTGCCATCAAGTCTAGCTCCGGGGAGCTGTTTTTT. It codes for CAIKSSSGELFF.

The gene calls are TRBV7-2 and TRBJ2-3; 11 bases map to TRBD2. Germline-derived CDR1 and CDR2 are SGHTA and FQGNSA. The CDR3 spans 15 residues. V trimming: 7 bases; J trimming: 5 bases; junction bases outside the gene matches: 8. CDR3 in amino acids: CASTPGLAVGDTQYF. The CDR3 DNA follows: TGTGCCAGCACGCCGGGACTAGCGGTAGGAGATACGCAGTATTTT.

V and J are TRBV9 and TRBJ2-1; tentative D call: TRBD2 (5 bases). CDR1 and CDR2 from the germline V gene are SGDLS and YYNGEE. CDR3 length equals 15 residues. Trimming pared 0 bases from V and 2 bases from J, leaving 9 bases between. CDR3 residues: CASSVAGSPYNEQFF. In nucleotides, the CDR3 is TGTGCCAGCAGCGTAGCTGGGAGCCCCTACAATGAGCAGTTCTTC.

This CDR3 is CASSWAAGGTEAFF. In nucleotides, the CDR3 is TGTGCCAGCAGCTGGGCCGCCGGGGGCACTGAAGCTTTCTTT. V is TRBV7-2 and J is TRBJ1-1; D may be TRBD1 (5 bases). The CDR3 is 14 residues long. Trimming took off 4 bases at V and 4 bases at J, with 13 bases between the two ends. Germline V gives CDR1 SGHTA, CDR2 FQGNSA.

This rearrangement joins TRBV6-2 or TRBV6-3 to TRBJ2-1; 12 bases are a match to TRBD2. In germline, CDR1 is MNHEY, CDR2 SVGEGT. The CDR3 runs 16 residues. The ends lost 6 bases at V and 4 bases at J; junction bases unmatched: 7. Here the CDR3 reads CASSPRGLAGYNEQFF. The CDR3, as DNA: TGTGCCAGCAGCCCAAGAGGACTAGCGGGGTACAATGAGCAGTTCTTC.

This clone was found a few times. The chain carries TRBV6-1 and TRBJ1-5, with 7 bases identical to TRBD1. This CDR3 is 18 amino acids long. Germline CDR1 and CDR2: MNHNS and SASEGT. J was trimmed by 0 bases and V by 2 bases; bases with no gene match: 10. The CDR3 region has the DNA TGTGCCAGCAGTGAATCTTTATTCGGGACAGCTAGCAATCAGCCCCAGCATTTT. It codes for CASSESLFGTASNQPQHF.

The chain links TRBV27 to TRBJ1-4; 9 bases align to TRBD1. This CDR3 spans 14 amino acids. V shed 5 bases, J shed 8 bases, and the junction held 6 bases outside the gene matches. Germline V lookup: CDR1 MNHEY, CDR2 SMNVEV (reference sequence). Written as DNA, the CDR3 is TGTGCCAGCAGTGGAAAGACAGGGGGGGAAAAACTGTTTTTT. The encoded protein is CASSGKTGGEKLFF.

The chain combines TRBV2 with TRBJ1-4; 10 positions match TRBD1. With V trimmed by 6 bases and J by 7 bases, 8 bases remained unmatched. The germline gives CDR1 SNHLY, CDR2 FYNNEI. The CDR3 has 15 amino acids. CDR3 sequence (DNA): TGTGCCAGCAGCGGAGTGACAGGGGGCGGTGAAAAACTGTTTTTT. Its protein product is CASSGVTGGGEKLFF.